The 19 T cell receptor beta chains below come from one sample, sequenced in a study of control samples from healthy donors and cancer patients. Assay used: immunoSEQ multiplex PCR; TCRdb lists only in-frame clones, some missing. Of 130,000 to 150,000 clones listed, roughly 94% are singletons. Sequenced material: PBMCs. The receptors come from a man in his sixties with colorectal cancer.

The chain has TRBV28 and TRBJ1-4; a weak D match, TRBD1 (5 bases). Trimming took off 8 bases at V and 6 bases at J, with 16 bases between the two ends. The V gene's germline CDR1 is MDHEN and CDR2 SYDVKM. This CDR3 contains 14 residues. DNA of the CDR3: TGTGCCAGCCTTGGGGCGCCGCCGGATGAAAAACTGTTTTTT. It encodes CASLGAPPDEKLFF.

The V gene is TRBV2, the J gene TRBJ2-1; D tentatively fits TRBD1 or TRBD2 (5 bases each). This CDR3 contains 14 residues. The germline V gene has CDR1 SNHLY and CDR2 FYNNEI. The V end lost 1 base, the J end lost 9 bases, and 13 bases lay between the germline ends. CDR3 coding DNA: TGTGCCAGCAGTGAAGGAATAGGGGCGGGTGAGCAGTTCTTC. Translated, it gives CASSEGIGAGEQFF.

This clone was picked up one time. The CDR3 DNA is TGTGCCAGCAGGGGACCCGGGACTTCGGAAAACATTCAGTACTTC. It encodes CASRGPGTSENIQYF. The chain carries TRBV6-5 and TRBJ2-4; D might be TRBD2 (6 bases). Germline CDR1 and CDR2: MNHEY and SVGAGI. This CDR3 spans 15 amino acids. V lost 6 bases to trimming and J lost 5 bases, with 17 bases between them.

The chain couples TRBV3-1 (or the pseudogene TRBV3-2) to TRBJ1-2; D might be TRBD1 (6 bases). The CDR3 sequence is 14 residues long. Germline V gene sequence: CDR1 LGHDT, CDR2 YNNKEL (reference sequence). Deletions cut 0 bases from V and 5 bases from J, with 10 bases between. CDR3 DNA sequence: TGTGCCAGCAGCCAAGACCGTGGACAGTATGGCTACACCTTC. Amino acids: CASSQDRGQYGYTF.

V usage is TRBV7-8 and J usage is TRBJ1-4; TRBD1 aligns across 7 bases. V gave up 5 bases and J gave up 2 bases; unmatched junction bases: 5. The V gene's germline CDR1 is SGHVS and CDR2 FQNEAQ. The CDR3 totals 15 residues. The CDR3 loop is CASSRVQGTNEKLFF. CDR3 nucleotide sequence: TGTGCCAGCAGCCGAGTACAGGGGACTAATGAAAAACTGTTTTTT. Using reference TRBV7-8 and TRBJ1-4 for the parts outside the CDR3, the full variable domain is GAGVSQSPRYKVAKRGQDVALRCDPISGHVSLFWYQQALGQGPEFLTYFQNEAQLDKSGLPSDRFFAERPEGSVSTLKIQRTQQEDSAVYLCASSRVQGTNEKLFFGSGTQLSVL.

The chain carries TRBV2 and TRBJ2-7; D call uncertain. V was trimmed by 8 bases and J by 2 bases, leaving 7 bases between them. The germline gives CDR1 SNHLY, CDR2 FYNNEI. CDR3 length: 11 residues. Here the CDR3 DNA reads TGTGCCAGCGGCCCCCCCTACGAGCAGTACTTC. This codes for CASGPPYEQYF.

CDR3 sequence (DNA): TGTGCCTGGAGTCCCCTGCGGACTGAAGCTTTCTTT. Amino acid sequence: CAWSPLRTEAFF. This rearrangement joins TRBV30 to TRBJ1-1; D not certain. Germline CDR1 GTSNPN, CDR2 SVGIG (reference sequence). The CDR3 consists of 12 residues. V gave up 2 bases and J gave up 5 bases, with 9 bases separating them.

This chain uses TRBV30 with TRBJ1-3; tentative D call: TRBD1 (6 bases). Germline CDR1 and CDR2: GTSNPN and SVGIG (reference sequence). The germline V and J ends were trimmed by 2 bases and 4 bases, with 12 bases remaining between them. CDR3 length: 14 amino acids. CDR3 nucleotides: TGTGCCTGGAGTCCCGGGGGCCGGGGAAACACCATATATTTT. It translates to CAWSPGGRGNTIYF.

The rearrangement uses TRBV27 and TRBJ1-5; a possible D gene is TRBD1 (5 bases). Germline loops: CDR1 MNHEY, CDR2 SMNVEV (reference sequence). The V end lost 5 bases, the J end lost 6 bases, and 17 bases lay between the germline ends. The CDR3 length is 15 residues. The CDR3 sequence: CASSRGDLLGQPQHF. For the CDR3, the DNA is TGTGCCAGCAGTCGTGGGGACTTGCTAGGTCAGCCCCAGCATTTT.

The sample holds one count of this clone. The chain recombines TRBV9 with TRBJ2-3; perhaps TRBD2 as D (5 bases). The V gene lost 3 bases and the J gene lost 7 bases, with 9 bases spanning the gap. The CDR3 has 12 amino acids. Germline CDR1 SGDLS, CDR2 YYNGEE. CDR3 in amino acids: CASSERYNTQYF. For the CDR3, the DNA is TGTGCCAGCAGCGAGCGGTATAATACGCAGTATTTT.

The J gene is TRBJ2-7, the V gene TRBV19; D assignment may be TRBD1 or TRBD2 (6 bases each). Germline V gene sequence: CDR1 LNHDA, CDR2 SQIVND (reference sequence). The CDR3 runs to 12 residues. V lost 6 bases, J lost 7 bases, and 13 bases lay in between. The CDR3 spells CASSPRGLEQYF. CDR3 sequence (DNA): TGTGCCAGTAGCCCCCGGGGGCTGGAGCAGTACTTC.

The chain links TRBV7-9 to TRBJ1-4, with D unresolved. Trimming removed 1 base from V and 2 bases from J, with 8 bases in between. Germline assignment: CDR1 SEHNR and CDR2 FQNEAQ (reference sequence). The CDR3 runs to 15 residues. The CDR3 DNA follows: TGTGCCAGCAGCTTAGGATTTGCGACTAATGAAAAACTGTTTTTT. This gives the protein CASSLGFATNEKLFF.

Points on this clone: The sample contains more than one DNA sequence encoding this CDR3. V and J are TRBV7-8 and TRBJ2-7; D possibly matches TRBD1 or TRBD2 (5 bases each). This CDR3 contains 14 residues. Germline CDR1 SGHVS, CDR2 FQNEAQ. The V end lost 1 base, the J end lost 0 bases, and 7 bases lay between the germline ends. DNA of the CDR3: TGTGCCAGCAGCTTAGGAGGGGTCTCCTACGAGCAGTACTTC. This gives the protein CASSLGGVSYEQYF.

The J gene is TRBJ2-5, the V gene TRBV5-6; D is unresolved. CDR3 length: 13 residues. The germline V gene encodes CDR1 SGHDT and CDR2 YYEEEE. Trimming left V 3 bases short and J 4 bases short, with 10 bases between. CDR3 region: CASSSPSPETQYF. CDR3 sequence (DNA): TGTGCCAGCAGCTCCCCGAGCCCAGAGACCCAGTACTTC.

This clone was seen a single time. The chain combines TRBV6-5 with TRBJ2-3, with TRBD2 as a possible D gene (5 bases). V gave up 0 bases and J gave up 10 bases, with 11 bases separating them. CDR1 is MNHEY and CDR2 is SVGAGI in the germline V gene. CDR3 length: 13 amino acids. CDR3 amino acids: CASSYSTVAPQYF. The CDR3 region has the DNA TGTGCCAGCAGTTACTCGACGGTAGCGCCGCAGTATTTT.

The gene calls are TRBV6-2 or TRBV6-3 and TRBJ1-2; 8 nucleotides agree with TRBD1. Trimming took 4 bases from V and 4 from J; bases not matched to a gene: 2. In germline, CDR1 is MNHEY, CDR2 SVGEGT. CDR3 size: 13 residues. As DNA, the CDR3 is TGTGCCAGCAGTTCGACAGGGGTCTATGGCTACACCTTC. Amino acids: CASSSTGVYGYTF.

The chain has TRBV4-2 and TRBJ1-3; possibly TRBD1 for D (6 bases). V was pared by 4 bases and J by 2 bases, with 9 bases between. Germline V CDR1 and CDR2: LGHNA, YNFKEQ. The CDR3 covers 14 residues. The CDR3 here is CASSLGGTGNTIYF. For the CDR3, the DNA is TGTGCCAGCAGCCTAGGGGGAACTGGAAACACCATATATTTT.

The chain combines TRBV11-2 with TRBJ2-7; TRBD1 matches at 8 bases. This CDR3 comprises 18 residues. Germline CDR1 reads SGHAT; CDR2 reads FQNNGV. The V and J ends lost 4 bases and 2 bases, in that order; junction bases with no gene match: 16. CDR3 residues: CASSSREKSGTGPYEQYF. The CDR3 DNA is TGTGCCAGCAGCTCCCGAGAAAAATCCGGGACAGGACCCTACGAGCAGTACTTC.

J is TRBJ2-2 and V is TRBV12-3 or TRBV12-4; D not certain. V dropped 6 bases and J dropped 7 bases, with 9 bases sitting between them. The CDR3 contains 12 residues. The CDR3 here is CASRAEFGELFF. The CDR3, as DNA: TGTGCCAGCAGGGCAGAATTCGGGGAGCTGTTTTTT.